Listed below are T cell receptor beta chains from one sample, sequenced in a study of blood T cell repertoires in COVID-19. The repertoire was sequenced with immunoSEQ multiplex PCR; TCRdb's copy has only in-frame clones and lacks some. This repertoire shows tens of thousands of clones, around nine tenths found once; its top ten account for 3.5% to 5%. The sample comprised peripheral blood. Receptor source: a human donor in a cohort sampled during active COVID-19. The conserved cysteine and the conserved F or W are not part of the CDR3 here.

J gene: TRBJ1-1
V gene: TRBV5-1
CDR3 length: 13
CDR3 protein: ASSGTDRLNTEAF

J gene: TRBJ2-7
V gene: TRBV30
CDR3 length: 13
CDR3 protein: AWSVRDLPDYEQY

J gene: TRBJ2-7
V gene: TRBV2
CDR3 length: 11
CDR3 protein: ASSFGLNYEQY

J gene: TRBJ2-7
V gene: TRBV5-6
CDR3 length: 14
CDR3 protein: ASSLGTGRHSYEQY

J gene: TRBJ2-7
V gene: TRBV7-3
CDR3 length: 13
CDR3 protein: ASSLGGSSSYEQY

J gene: TRBJ1-1
V gene: TRBV30
CDR3 length: 10
CDR3 protein: AWSVGAGEAF

J gene: TRBJ1-6
V gene: TRBV7-3
CDR3 length: 13
CDR3 protein: ASSREARGDSPLH

J gene: TRBJ1-1
V gene: TRBV5-5
CDR3 length: 11
CDR3 protein: ASSQTEITEAF

J gene: TRBJ2-3
V gene: TRBV7-8
CDR3 length: 13
CDR3 protein: ASRQGGRSTDTQY

J gene: TRBJ2-1
V gene: TRBV19
CDR3 length: 12
CDR3 protein: ASSIEPQYNEQF

J gene: TRBJ2-7
V gene: TRBV15
CDR3 length: 10
CDR3 protein: ATSRVGDEQY

J gene: TRBJ1-1
V gene: TRBV12-3/TRBV12-4
CDR3 length: 10
CDR3 protein: ASSLGRSEAF

J gene: TRBJ1-3
V gene: TRBV29-1
CDR3 length: 9
CDR3 protein: SAAKGNTIY

J gene: TRBJ2-5
V gene: TRBV4-1
CDR3 length: 14
CDR3 protein: ASSQVPTSGLETQY

J gene: TRBJ2-1
V gene: TRBV4-3
CDR3 length: 12
CDR3 protein: ASSQEAGSNEQF

J gene: TRBJ1-2
V gene: TRBV3-1/TRBV3-2
CDR3 length: 10
CDR3 protein: ASSPGVGGYT

J gene: TRBJ1-1
V gene: TRBV6-5
CDR3 length: 13
CDR3 protein: ASSLGATMNTEAF

J gene: TRBJ1-2
V gene: TRBV24-1
CDR3 length: 11
CDR3 protein: ATSEGATYGYT

J gene: TRBJ2-1
V gene: TRBV11-2
CDR3 length: 12
CDR3 protein: ASSLRYRDNEQF

J gene: TRBJ2-5
V gene: TRBV6-4
CDR3 length: 11
CDR3 protein: ASSPDGGETQY

J gene: TRBJ2-7
V gene: TRBV5-1
CDR3 length: 14
CDR3 protein: ASSKVTGTGPNEQY

J gene: TRBJ2-1
V gene: TRBV7-3
CDR3 length: 10
CDR3 protein: ASSVSGGERF

J gene: TRBJ2-7
V gene: TRBV6-7
CDR3 length: 12
CDR3 protein: ASPLGGLGYEQY

J gene: TRBJ1-5
V gene: TRBV5-8
CDR3 length: 12
CDR3 protein: ASSFLTAHQPQH

J gene: TRBJ1-1
V gene: TRBV6-5
CDR3 length: 11
CDR3 protein: ASRIDSYTEAF

J gene: TRBJ2-4
V gene: TRBV7-2
CDR3 length: 11
CDR3 protein: ASSELAKNIQY

J gene: TRBJ2-1
V gene: TRBV27
CDR3 length: 10
CDR3 protein: ASTGGAYEQF

J gene: TRBJ1-5
V gene: TRBV3-1/TRBV3-2
CDR3 length: 12
CDR3 protein: ASSQGGYNQPQH

J gene: TRBJ2-3
V gene: TRBV27
CDR3 length: 15
CDR3 protein: ASSLLKGTGVPDTQY

J gene: TRBJ1-1
V gene: TRBV5-1
CDR3 length: 12
CDR3 protein: ASSLSGINTEAF

J gene: TRBJ2-3
V gene: TRBV10-3
CDR3 length: 14
CDR3 protein: AISEAGGQGTDTQY

J gene: TRBJ1-5
V gene: TRBV27
CDR3 length: 12
CDR3 protein: ASSLRGFNQPQH

J gene: TRBJ2-1
V gene: TRBV11-3
CDR3 length: 12
CDR3 protein: ASSSGGGVNEQF

J gene: TRBJ2-4
V gene: TRBV6-2/TRBV6-3
CDR3 length: 12
CDR3 protein: ASSYSGNPNIQY

J gene: TRBJ1-2
V gene: TRBV7-9
CDR3 length: 15
CDR3 protein: ASSLDPRDTANYGYT

J gene: TRBJ2-2
V gene: TRBV7-9
CDR3 length: 15
CDR3 protein: ASSSLLAGGRTGELF

J gene: TRBJ2-5
V gene: TRBV27
CDR3 length: 12
CDR3 protein: ASSPDRVGETQY

J gene: TRBJ2-7
V gene: TRBV28
CDR3 length: 15
CDR3 protein: ASSFRGLAGGSYEQY

J gene: TRBJ1-2
V gene: TRBV7-9
CDR3 length: 12
CDR3 protein: ASSLARGPYGYT

J gene: TRBJ2-7
V gene: TRBV10-1
CDR3 length: 13
CDR3 protein: ASSDPGTGSYEQY

J gene: TRBJ2-5
V gene: TRBV7-9
CDR3 length: 14
CDR3 protein: ASSTIGTGGQETQY

J gene: TRBJ2-3
V gene: TRBV7-6
CDR3 length: 14
CDR3 protein: ASSLGVRGSTDTQY

J gene: TRBJ2-7
V gene: TRBV30
CDR3 length: 10
CDR3 protein: ACDRASYEQY

J gene: TRBJ2-1
V gene: TRBV7-2
CDR3 length: 13
CDR3 protein: ASSLTSGPFNEQF

J gene: TRBJ1-1
V gene: TRBV19
CDR3 length: 12
CDR3 protein: ASSDSHLNTEAF

J gene: TRBJ2-5
V gene: TRBV7-7
CDR3 length: 14
CDR3 protein: ASSLALLAGRETQY

J gene: TRBJ2-6
V gene: TRBV19
CDR3 length: 15
CDR3 protein: ASSIGTGYSGANVLT

J gene: TRBJ2-2
V gene: TRBV15
CDR3 length: 14
CDR3 protein: ATSGGSGGVTGELF

J gene: TRBJ2-7
V gene: TRBV4-1
CDR3 length: 14
CDR3 protein: ASSQEWLAGGNEQY

J gene: TRBJ2-7
V gene: TRBV11-2
CDR3 length: 14
CDR3 protein: ASSLTGSDPFYEQY

J gene: TRBJ2-7
V gene: TRBV19
CDR3 length: 13
CDR3 protein: ASSSRDRDYYEQY

J gene: TRBJ1-1
V gene: TRBV6-2/TRBV6-3
CDR3 length: 11
CDR3 protein: ASSYIGNTEAF

J gene: TRBJ2-7
V gene: TRBV14
CDR3 length: 12
CDR3 protein: ASSQVLQDYEQY

J gene: TRBJ2-7
V gene: TRBV5-8
CDR3 length: 11
CDR3 protein: ASRRTSGNEQY

J gene: TRBJ2-1
V gene: TRBV19
CDR3 length: 13
CDR3 protein: ASSMPPGAYNEQF

J gene: TRBJ2-1
V gene: TRBV29-1
CDR3 length: 13
CDR3 protein: SFTTRGRTYNEQF

J gene: TRBJ1-1
V gene: TRBV27
CDR3 length: 11
CDR3 protein: ASSLQGNTEAF

J gene: TRBJ1-3
V gene: TRBV27
CDR3 length: 11
CDR3 protein: ASSPGGGNTIY